The entry below describes one T cell receptor beta chain. This sample is part of a study of technical replicates of blood from several donors. Measured with immunoSEQ multiplex PCR; TCRdb has only the in-frame clones, and not every one. Among under 85,000 clones listed, around 97% were seen once. CDR3 length equals 17 residues. With V trimmed by 4 bases and J by 1 base, 3 bases remained unmatched. CDR1 and CDR2 (germline): SGHRS, YFSETQ. Sequencing used T cells isolated from PBMCs. The chain is built from TRBV5-1 and TRBJ2-3, with TRBD2 matching 16 bases. The TCR comes from a human donor in good health. The CDR3 region has the DNA TGCGCCAGCAGCCAGGGACTAGCGGGAGGGGGCACAGATACGCAGTATTTT. This translates into CASSQGLAGGGTDTQYF.